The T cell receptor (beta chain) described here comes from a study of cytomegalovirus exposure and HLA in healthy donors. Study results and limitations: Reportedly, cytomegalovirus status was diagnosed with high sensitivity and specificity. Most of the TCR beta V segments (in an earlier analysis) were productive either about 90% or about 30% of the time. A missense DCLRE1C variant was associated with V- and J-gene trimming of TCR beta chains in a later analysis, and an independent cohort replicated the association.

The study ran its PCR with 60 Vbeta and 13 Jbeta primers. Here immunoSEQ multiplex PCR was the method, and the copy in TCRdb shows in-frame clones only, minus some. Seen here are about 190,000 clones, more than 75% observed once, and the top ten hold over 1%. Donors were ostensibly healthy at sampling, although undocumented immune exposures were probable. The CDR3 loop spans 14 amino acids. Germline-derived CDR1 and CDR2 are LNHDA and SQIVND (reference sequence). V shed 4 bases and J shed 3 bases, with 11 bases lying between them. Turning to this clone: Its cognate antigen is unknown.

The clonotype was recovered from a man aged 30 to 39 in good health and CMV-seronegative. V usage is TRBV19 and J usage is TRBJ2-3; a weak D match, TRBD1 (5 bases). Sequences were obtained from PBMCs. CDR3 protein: CASSKGLGTDTQYF. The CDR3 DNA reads TGTGCCAGTAGTAAGGGGCTGGGGACAGATACGCAGTATTTT.